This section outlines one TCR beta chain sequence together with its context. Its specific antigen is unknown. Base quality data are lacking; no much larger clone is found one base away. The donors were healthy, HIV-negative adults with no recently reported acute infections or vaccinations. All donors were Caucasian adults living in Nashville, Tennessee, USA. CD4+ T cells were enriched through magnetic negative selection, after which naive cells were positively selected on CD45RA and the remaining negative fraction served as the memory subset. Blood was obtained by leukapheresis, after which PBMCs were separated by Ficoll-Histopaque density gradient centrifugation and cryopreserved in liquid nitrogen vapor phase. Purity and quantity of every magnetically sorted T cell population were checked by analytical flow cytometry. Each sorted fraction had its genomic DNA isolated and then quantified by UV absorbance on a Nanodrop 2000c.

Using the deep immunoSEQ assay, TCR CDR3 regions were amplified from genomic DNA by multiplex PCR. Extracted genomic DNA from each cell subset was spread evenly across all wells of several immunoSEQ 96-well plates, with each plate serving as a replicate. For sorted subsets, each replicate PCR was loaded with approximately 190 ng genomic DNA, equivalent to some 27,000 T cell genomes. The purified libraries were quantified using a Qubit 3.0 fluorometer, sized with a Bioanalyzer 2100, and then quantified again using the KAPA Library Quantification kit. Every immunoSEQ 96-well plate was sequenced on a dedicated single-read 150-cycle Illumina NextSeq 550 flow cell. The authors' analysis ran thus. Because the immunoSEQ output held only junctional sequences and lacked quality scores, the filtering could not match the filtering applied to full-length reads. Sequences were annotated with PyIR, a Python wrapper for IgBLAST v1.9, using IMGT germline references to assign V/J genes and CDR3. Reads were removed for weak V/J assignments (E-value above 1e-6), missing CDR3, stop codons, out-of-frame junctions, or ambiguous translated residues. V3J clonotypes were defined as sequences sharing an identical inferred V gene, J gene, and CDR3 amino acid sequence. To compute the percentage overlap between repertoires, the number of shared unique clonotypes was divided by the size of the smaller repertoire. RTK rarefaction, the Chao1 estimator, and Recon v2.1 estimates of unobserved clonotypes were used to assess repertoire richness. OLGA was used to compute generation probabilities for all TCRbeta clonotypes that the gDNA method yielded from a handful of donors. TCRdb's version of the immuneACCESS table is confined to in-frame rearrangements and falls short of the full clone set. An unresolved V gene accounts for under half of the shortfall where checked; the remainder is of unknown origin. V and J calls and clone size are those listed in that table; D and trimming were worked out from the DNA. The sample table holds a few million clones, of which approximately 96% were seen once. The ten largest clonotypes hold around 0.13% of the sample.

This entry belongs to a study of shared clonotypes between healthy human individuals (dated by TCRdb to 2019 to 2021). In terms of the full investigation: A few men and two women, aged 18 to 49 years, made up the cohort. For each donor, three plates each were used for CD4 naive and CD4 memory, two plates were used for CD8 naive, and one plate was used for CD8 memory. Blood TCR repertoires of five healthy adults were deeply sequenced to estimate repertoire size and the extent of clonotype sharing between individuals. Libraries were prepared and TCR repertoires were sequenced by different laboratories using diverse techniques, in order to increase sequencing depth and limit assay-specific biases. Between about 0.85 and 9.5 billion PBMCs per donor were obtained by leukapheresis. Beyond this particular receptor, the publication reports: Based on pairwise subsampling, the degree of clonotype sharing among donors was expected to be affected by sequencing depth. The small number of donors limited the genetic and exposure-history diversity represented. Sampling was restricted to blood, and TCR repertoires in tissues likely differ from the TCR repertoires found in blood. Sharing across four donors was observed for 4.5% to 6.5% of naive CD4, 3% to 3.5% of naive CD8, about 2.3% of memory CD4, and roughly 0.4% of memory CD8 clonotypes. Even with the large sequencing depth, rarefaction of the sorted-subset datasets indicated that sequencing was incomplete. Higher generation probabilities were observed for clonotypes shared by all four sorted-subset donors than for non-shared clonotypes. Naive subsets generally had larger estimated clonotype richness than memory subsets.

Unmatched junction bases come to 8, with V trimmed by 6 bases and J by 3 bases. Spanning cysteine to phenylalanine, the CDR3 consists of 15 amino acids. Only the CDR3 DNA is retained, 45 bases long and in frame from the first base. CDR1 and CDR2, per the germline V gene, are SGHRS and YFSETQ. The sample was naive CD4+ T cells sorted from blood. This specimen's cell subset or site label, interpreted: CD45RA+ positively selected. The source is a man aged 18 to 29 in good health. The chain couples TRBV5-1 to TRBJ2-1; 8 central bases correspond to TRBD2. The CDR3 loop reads CASTLQLADYNEQFF. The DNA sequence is TGCGCCAGCACCCTACAACTAGCGGACTACAATGAGCAGTTCTTC.